This TCR beta chain was recovered during a study of shared clonotypes between healthy human individuals. Study-wide findings and caveats: Memory subsets generally showed lower estimated richness than naive subsets. About 5% of naive CD4 clonotypes were shared across several donors.

Comment on this clone: Its antigen is not known.

Donors comprised only Caucasian adults living in Nashville, Tennessee. Evenly divided among several immunoSEQ plates was the genomic DNA of each subset. Libraries were prepared by immunoSEQ multiplex PCR; TCRdb keeps only in-frame clonotypes and omits some of them. The table records under 850,000 clones, roughly 72% of them present only once. V was shortened by 1 base and J by 6 bases, with 7 bases between the two germline ends. This CDR3 contains 12 residues. Germline CDR1 reads SEHNR; CDR2 reads FQNEAQ (reference sequence). The TCR comes from a woman aged 25 to 39 in good health. This chain connects TRBV7-9 to TRBJ2-7; D not resolved. Sequenced input: memory CD4+ T cells sorted from blood. The subset here: CD45RA-negative fraction. This chain's CDR3 is CASSLGRTEQYF. Here the CDR3 DNA reads TGTGCCAGCAGCTTAGGGCGGACCGAGCAGTACTTC.